This is a list of T cell receptor beta chains from one sample in a study of blood T cells in healthy people across ages. TCRdb itself ran the 5' RACE reads through MiXCR, one entry per CDR3 protein. The sample consists of about 970,000 distinct CDR3 sequences, just over 50% of them appearing once. The source material was blood. The source is a woman aged 55-70 years in good health. Each CDR3 is given with its conserved first and last residue. The D gene is left open where the match is weak. For some rows the clone size is stated as once, few or many, or as a class when expanded; others skip it.

>once|TRBV10-3|TRBD2|TRBJ2-2
CAISERGGTEANTGELFF
TGTGCCATCAGTGAGCGGGGGGGGACGGAGGCGAACACCGGGGAGCTGTTTTTT
>-|TRBV7-9|-|TRBJ1-4
CASSRWRADATNEKLFF
TGTGCCAGCAGCCGTTGGAGGGCGGATGCAACTAATGAAAAACTGTTTTTT
>-|TRBV28|TRBD2|TRBJ2-2
CATARGRHTGELFF
TGTGCCACGGCCCGCGGGAGACACACCGGGGAGCTGTTTTTT
>few|TRBV7-2|-|TRBJ2-5
CASSPLAYGTQYF
TGTGCCAGCAGCCCACTAGCTTATGGGACCCAGTACTTC
>-|TRBV11-2|-|TRBJ2-1
CASSLFSWDEQFF
TGTGCCAGCAGCTTATTCAGCTGGGATGAGCAGTTCTTC
>-|TRBV5-1|-|TRBJ1-2
CASSYNPGHVRPNYGYTF
TGCGCCAGCAGCTACAACCCGGGACACGTAAGACCGAACTATGGCTACACCTTC
>-|TRBV5-6|-|TRBJ2-7
CASSSTVLRYEQYF
TGTGCCAGCAGCAGTACGGTGCTCAGGTACGAGCAGTACTTC
>-|TRBV11-2|-|TRBJ1-4
CASKNSATNEKLFF
TGTGCCAGCAAAAACAGCGCAACTAATGAAAAACTGTTTTTT
>-|TRBV20-1|-|TRBJ2-3
CSAARGSTDTQYF
TGCAGTGCAGCGCGGGGATCTACAGATACGCAGTATTTT
>few|TRBV4-3|TRBD1|TRBJ2-7
CASSQEGQAFYEQYF
TGCGCCAGCAGCCAAGAGGGACAGGCATTCTACGAGCAGTACTTC
>-|TRBV20-1|-|TRBJ2-7
CSASTEYEQYF
TGCAGTGCTAGTACCGAGTACGAGCAGTACTTC
>-|TRBV12-3/TRBV12-4|-|TRBJ1-2
CASSFSSTNYGYTF
TGTGCCAGCAGTTTCTCCTCTACTAACTATGGCTACACCTTC
>-|TRBV5-1|-|TRBJ1-1
CASSLDRTNTEAFF
TGCGCCAGCAGCTTGGATCGGACGAACACTGAAGCTTTCTTT
>-|TRBV2|TRBD1|TRBJ1-6
CASRGPGQGNSPLHF
TGTGCCAGCCGAGGCCCGGGACAGGGAAATTCACCCCTCCACTTT
>-|TRBV15|-|TRBJ2-4
CGRKSDSGNIQYF
TGTGGACGAAAGTCGGACTCGGGAAACATTCAGTACTTC
>-|TRBV20-1|-|TRBJ1-3
CSAKTPGSGNTIYF
TGCAGTGCTAAAACCCCCGGGTCTGGAAACACCATATATTTT
>-|TRBV28|TRBD1|TRBJ1-5
CASRRIDRVYQPQHF
TGTGCCAGCAGGAGAATTGACAGGGTTTATCAGCCCCAGCATTTT
>-|TRBV27|-|TRBJ2-3
CASTDYNTDTQYF
TGTGCCAGCACAGACTACAACACAGATACGCAGTATTTT
>-|TRBV20-1|-|TRBJ1-5
CSAGPQGQPQHF
TGCAGTGCTGGACCGCAGGGTCAGCCCCAGCATTTT
>few|TRBV5-1|-|TRBJ2-7
CASMPSGQMGYEQYF
TGCGCCAGCATGCCCTCTGGACAGATGGGATACGAGCAGTACTTC
>-|TRBV4-1|-|TRBJ2-7
CASSQPEGEQYF
TGCGCCAGCAGCCAGCCAGAGGGTGAGCAGTACTTC
>few|TRBV12-3/TRBV12-4|TRBD1|TRBJ2-7
CASSLGQGWSYEQYF
TGTGCCAGCAGTCTAGGACAGGGCTGGTCCTACGAGCAGTACTTC
>-|TRBV12-3/TRBV12-4|TRBD2|TRBJ2-7
CASSPGTSGGTNVQYF
TGTGCCAGCAGTCCCGGGACTAGCGGGGGAACAAACGTTCAGTACTTC
>once|TRBV5-1|TRBD2|TRBJ2-1
CASSFGTSGVYNEQFF
TGCGCCAGCAGCTTTGGCACTAGCGGGGTCTACAATGAGCAGTTCTTC
>-|TRBV18|-|TRBJ1-2
CASSRRDRKYGYTF
TGTGCCAGCTCCCGAAGAGATCGAAAATATGGCTACACCTTC
>-|TRBV4-2|-|TRBJ2-2
CASRSGDGPGELFF
TGTGCCAGCAGGTCAGGAGATGGGCCCGGGGAGCTGTTTTTT
>-|TRBV12-3/TRBV12-4|-|TRBJ1-2
CASHSLGSYGYTF
TGTGCCAGCCATAGCTTGGGCAGCTATGGCTACACCTTC
>-|TRBV18|TRBD2|TRBJ2-1
CASSQDSSGKGEQFF
TGTGCCAGCTCGCAGGATTCTAGCGGGAAGGGTGAGCAGTTCTTC
>-|TRBV20-1|-|TRBJ2-1
CSARDRMGTFNEQFF
TGCAGTGCTAGAGATCGAATGGGGACCTTCAATGAGCAGTTCTTC
>-|TRBV24-1|-|TRBJ2-7
CATSEVRQRQRTTITYEQYF
TGTGCCACCAGTGAAGTTAGGCAGAGGCAACGTACGACTATAACCTACGAGCAGTACTTC
>few|TRBV2|-|TRBJ2-5
CASSEGPVGTQYF
TGTGCCAGCAGTGAGGGTCCTGTCGGAACCCAGTACTTC
>-|TRBV21-1|-|TRBJ2-7
CAADGQGAYEQYF
TGTGCCGCGGATGGACAGGGGGCGTACGAGCAGTACTTC
>few|TRBV28|-|TRBJ2-5
CASRPRPLQETQYF
TGTGCCAGCAGACCTCGCCCCCTCCAAGAGACCCAGTACTTC
>few|TRBV30|TRBD1|TRBJ2-1
CAWSVYLGQLIPEASNEQFF
TGTGCCTGGAGTGTATATCTGGGACAGTTAATCCCCGAGGCCTCCAATGAGCAGTTCTTC
>-|TRBV19|-|TRBJ2-7
CASSSLGGEQYF
TGTGCCAGTAGTTCCCTGGGTGGAGAGCAGTACTTC
>-|TRBV20-1|-|TRBJ2-7
CSARGEVEQYF
TGCAGTGCCCGGGGCGAGGTGGAGCAGTACTTC
>few|TRBV29-1|TRBD1|TRBJ2-1
CSDTGGDEQFF
TGCAGCGATACAGGGGGTGATGAGCAGTTCTTC
>-|TRBV6-2/TRBV6-3|TRBD1|TRBJ1-4
CASSYDRVSEKLFF
TGTGCCAGCAGTTACGACAGGGTTTCTGAAAAACTGTTTTTT
>-|TRBV29-1|TRBD1|TRBJ2-5
CSVELGGFYKQYF
TGCAGCGTTGAGTTAGGGGGCTTCTACAAGCAGTACTTC
>-|TRBV6-5|TRBD1|TRBJ1-6
CASSRQGTSNNSPLHF
TGTGCCAGCAGCCGACAGGGGACCTCCAATAATTCACCCCTCCACTTT
>-|TRBV12-3/TRBV12-4|-|TRBJ2-7
CASSLLSGGVYEQYF
TGTGCCAGCAGTTTATTAAGCGGAGGAGTTTACGAGCAGTACTTC
>-|TRBV4-1|-|TRBJ2-3
CASSQEVAADTQYF
TGCGCCAGCAGCCAAGAGGTGGCCGCGGATACGCAGTATTTT
>few|TRBV12-3/TRBV12-4|-|TRBJ1-4
CASSFGSQPSEKLFF
TGTGCCAGCAGTTTCGGGAGTCAGCCTAGCGAAAAACTGTTTTTT
>few|TRBV7-2|TRBD2|TRBJ2-7
CASSFSGPGSEQYF
TGTGCCAGCAGCTTTAGCGGGCCGGGGTCCGAGCAGTACTTC
>-|TRBV14|-|TRBJ2-7
CASSQGRHRQYF
TGTGCCAGCAGCCAAGGAAGGCACAGACAGTACTTC
>few|TRBV29-1|-|TRBJ2-7
CSVTAAALSYEQYF
TGCAGCGTGACTGCGGCAGCCCTCTCCTACGAGCAGTACTTC
>-|TRBV6-1|-|TRBJ1-2
CASSEFQGGYTF
TGTGCCAGCAGTGAATTCCAGGGGGGCTACACCTTC
>-|TRBV20-1|TRBD2|TRBJ2-5
CSSQYRGLQETQYF
TGCAGTTCCCAGTACCGGGGACTACAAGAGACCCAGTACTTC
>-|TRBV28|-|TRBJ2-7
CASSSPGKGSYEQYF
TGTGCCAGCAGTTCCCCCGGAAAGGGCTCCTACGAGCAGTACTTC
>-|TRBV7-9|TRBD2|TRBJ2-6
CASSLWGGPGANVLTF
TGTGCCAGCAGCTTATGGGGGGGACCTGGGGCCAACGTCCTGACTTTC
>few|TRBV29-1|TRBD2|TRBJ2-5
CSVEPPGPMTSEETQYF
TGCAGCGTTGAACCCCCCGGACCAATGACTAGCGAAGAGACCCAGTACTTC
>-|TRBV4-1|-|TRBJ2-7
CASSRNRYDEQYF
TGCGCCAGCAGCCGTAACAGGTATGACGAGCAGTACTTC